Presented here are 30 T cell receptor beta chains from one specimen sequenced in a study of shared clonotypes between healthy human individuals. Profiling relied on immunoSEQ multiplex PCR, and the TCRdb table lists in-frame clones only, not all of them. The sample comprises roughly 680,000 clones, roughly two thirds of which are singletons, and under 2% rests with the top ten. Sequencing input: memory CD4+ T cells sorted from blood. Documented subset: CD45RA-negative fraction. The receptors originated from a woman aged 25 to 45 in good health.

The rearrangement uses TRBV7-8 and TRBJ1-2; tentatively, D is TRBD1 (5 bases). The CDR3 spans 16 residues. Germline CDR1 SGHVS, CDR2 FQNEAQ. Trimming pared 6 bases from V and 6 bases from J, leaving 23 bases between. CDR3 residues: CASSGQAPSEVHGYTF. The CDR3 nucleotides read TGTGCCAGCAGTGGACAAGCGCCAAGTGAGGTCCATGGCTACACCTTC.

Turning to this clone: Other DNA sequences in the sample encode the same CDR3. The chain recombines TRBV28 with TRBJ1-3; the D gene is possibly TRBD1 (6 bases). Germline V gene lookup returns CDR1 MDHEN and CDR2 SYDVKM. CDR3 size: 15 residues. V was clipped by 2 bases and J by 0 bases, with 8 bases between them. Written as DNA, the CDR3 is TGTGCCAGCAGTTTAGGGGGGCGCTCTGGAAACACCATATATTTT. Amino acids: CASSLGGRSGNTIYF.

The rearrangement joins TRBV28 to TRBJ2-7; D is uncertain. Germline V gives CDR1 MDHEN, CDR2 SYDVKM. Deletions cut 11 bases from V and 3 bases from J, with 17 bases between. The CDR3 is 13 residues long. The CDR3: CASGSTELYEQYF. The CDR3, as DNA: TGTGCCTCTGGGTCTACAGAACTCTACGAGCAGTACTTC.

This chain connects TRBV27 to TRBJ1-2; D gene ambiguous. Germline lookup yields CDR1 MNHEY and CDR2 SMNVEV (reference sequence). The ends were cut back, 3 bases at V and 5 bases at J, with 10 bases in the middle. The CDR3 extends over 13 amino acids. CDR3 loop: CASSFAGLYGYTF. CDR3 DNA sequence: TGTGCCAGCAGTTTTGCCGGGTTATATGGCTACACCTTC.

This sequence joins TRBV19 and TRBJ2-7, with 7 positions matching TRBD1. Looked up from germline, CDR1 is LNHDA and CDR2 is SQIVND (reference sequence). There are 15 residues in the CDR3. V lost 1 base, J lost 4 bases, and 7 bases stayed unmatched. This CDR3 is CASSIGGTGVYEQYF. The CDR3 nucleotides are TGTGCCAGTAGTATAGGCGGCACAGGGGTGTACGAGCAGTACTTC.

The chain carries TRBV6-1 and TRBJ2-5; D is tentatively TRBD1 or TRBD2 (5 bases each). CDR1 is MNHNS and CDR2 is SASEGT in the germline V gene. The V and J ends lost 7 bases and 4 bases respectively, with 13 bases between them. The CDR3 has 13 amino acids. In DNA, the CDR3 is TGTGCCAGCAAATTTACAGGAGGAGAGACCCAGTACTTC. It codes for CASKFTGGETQYF.

The rearrangement links TRBV5-1 to TRBJ2-4, with a tentative D call TRBD2 (6 bases). V was pared by 2 bases and J by 5 bases, with 29 bases between. This CDR3 contains 20 residues. The germline V gene has CDR1 SGHRS and CDR2 YFSETQ. The CDR3 DNA reads TGCGCCAGCAGCTTTTCTACAGGCACTCGTGTCGGAGGAGGGCAAAACATTCAGTACTTC. Translation: CASSFSTGTRVGGGQNIQYF.

This sequence joins TRBV6-1 and TRBJ2-5; 10 bases match TRBD2. With V trimmed by 8 bases and J by 1 base, 7 bases remained unmatched. This CDR3 spans 15 amino acids. Germline CDR1 MNHNS, CDR2 SASEGT. Written as DNA, the CDR3 is TGTGCCAGCGGCCCACTAGCGGGAACCCAAGAGACCCAGTACTTC. Its translation is CASGPLAGTQETQYF.

The chain uses TRBV15 and TRBJ1-1, with 9 bases lining up with TRBD1. The germline gives CDR1 LNHNV, CDR2 YYDKDF (reference sequence). The CDR3 contains 17 residues. The V gene end was trimmed by 0 bases and the J gene end by 7 bases; junction bases not matched to a gene: 12. CDR3 in amino acids: CATSRDRGLGTGFEAFF. In DNA form, the CDR3 reads TGTGCCACCAGCAGAGATCGAGGTCTAGGGACAGGGTTTGAAGCTTTCTTT.

This clone has just a few counts. The chain has TRBV19 and TRBJ1-5; a possible D gene is TRBD1 (5 bases). Trimming left V 5 bases short and J 0 bases short, with 14 bases between. The CDR3 is 16 residues long. From germline, CDR1 is LNHDA and CDR2 SQIVND (reference sequence). CDR3 protein: CASSARTSYSNQPQHF. The CDR3 nucleotides are TGTGCCAGTAGTGCGCGGACATCGTATAGCAATCAGCCCCAGCATTTT.

The rearrangement uses TRBV6-1 and TRBJ2-7, with 11 bases lining up with TRBD2. V trimming: 4 bases; J trimming: 0 bases; junction bases outside the gene matches: 2. The germline V gene has CDR1 MNHNS and CDR2 SASEGT. CDR3 length equals 15 residues. CDR3 coding DNA: TGTGCCAGCAGTGTACTAGCGGGGGACTCCTACGAGCAGTACTTC. Residues: CASSVLAGDSYEQYF.

This sequence joins TRBV5-4 and TRBJ1-1; no clear D. The CDR3 is made up of 15 amino acids. Looked up from germline, CDR1 is SGHNT and CDR2 is YYREEE (reference sequence). Trimming pared 3 bases from V and 6 bases from J, leaving 18 bases between. The DNA for the CDR3 is TGTGCCAGCAGCTCTAACACAATCCGGCGGGCTGAAGCTTTCTTT. Translation gives CASSSNTIRRAEAFF.

This rearrangement joins TRBV5-1 to TRBJ2-1, with 11 bases aligning to TRBD2. Trimming cost V 4 bases and J 0 bases; bases outside gene matches: 3. Germline V gene data show CDR1 as SGHRS and CDR2 as YFSETQ. The CDR3 consists of 16 residues. CDR3 sequence reads: CASSGGTSGSYNEQFF. CDR3 nucleotides: TGCGCCAGCAGCGGAGGGACTAGCGGCTCCTACAATGAGCAGTTCTTC.

This sequence joins TRBV28 and TRBJ2-3, with 16 bases fitting TRBD2. The CDR3 consists of 19 residues. Germline V gene lookup returns CDR1 MDHEN and CDR2 SYDVKM. V trimming: 3 bases; J trimming: 0 bases; junction bases outside the gene matches: 6. The CDR3, as DNA: TGTGCCAGCAGTTTCCCGGGACTAGCGGGAGGGATTAGCACAGATACGCAGTATTTT. Amino acids: CASSFPGLAGGISTDTQYF.

The V call is TRBV28, the J call TRBJ1-1; 8 bases fit TRBD1. Germline V gene lookup returns CDR1 MDHEN and CDR2 SYDVKM. The CDR3 is 17 amino acids. V dropped 1 base and J dropped 4; count of bases not matched to a gene: 11. DNA of the CDR3: TGTGCCAGCAGTTTATCCTTGGGCCAGGGGGCGCGCACTGAAGCTTTCTTT. Translation gives CASSLSLGQGARTEAFF.

This clone occurred once. This chain uses TRBV25-1 with TRBJ2-2, with 8 positions matching TRBD2. Trimming removed 7 bases from V and 0 bases from J; junction bases left unmatched: 7. CDR1 is MGHDK and CDR2 is SYGVNS in the germline V gene. CDR3 size: 16 residues. DNA of the CDR3: TGTGCCAGCAAACTAAGCGGGAGCGCGAACACCGGGGAGCTGTTTTTT. Translating it yields CASKLSGSANTGELFF.

Concerning this clone: Other DNA sequences in this specimen translate into the identical CDR3. This sequence joins TRBV6-5 and TRBJ2-3; D is possibly TRBD1 (5 bases). V dropped 3 bases and J dropped 0 bases, with 10 bases sitting between them. The germline gives CDR1 MNHEY, CDR2 SVGAGI. There are 15 residues in the CDR3. The CDR3 bases are TGTGCCAGCAGTTATAGGGCAGGGAGCACAGATACGCAGTATTTT. It is translated as CASSYRAGSTDTQYF.

The chain uses TRBV6-1 and TRBJ2-7; 7 nucleotides match TRBD1. The CDR3 extends over 13 amino acids. The V and J ends lost 5 bases and 4 bases, in that order; junction bases with no gene match: 5. CDR1 is MNHNS and CDR2 is SASEGT in the germline V gene. The CDR3 loop reads CASSSKQGYEQYF. The CDR3 DNA sequence: TGTGCCAGCAGTTCTAAACAGGGGTACGAGCAGTACTTC.

This clone was counted only a few times. V and J are TRBV29-1 and TRBJ2-3; possibly TRBD1 or TRBD2 for D (5 bases each). Trimming took off 7 bases at V and 4 bases at J, with 18 bases between the two ends. This CDR3 comprises 14 residues. Per germline, CDR1 SQVTM and CDR2 ANQGSEA. This chain's CDR3 is CSGRLGPLADTQYF. CDR3 nucleotide sequence: TGCAGCGGGCGCCTGGGACCGTTGGCAGATACGCAGTATTTT.

This clone was counted between two and nine times. The chain couples TRBV7-9 to TRBJ2-7; possibly TRBD1 or TRBD2 for D (6 bases each). The CDR3 runs to 13 residues. Germline V gene lookup returns CDR1 SEHNR and CDR2 FQNEAQ (reference sequence). Deletions cut 8 bases from V and 5 bases from J, with 16 bases between. The CDR3 DNA reads as TGTGCCAGCGGCCTGAGGAGGGGGAACGAGCAGTACTTC. Amino acid sequence: CASGLRRGNEQYF.

The gene calls are TRBV25-1 and TRBJ1-2, with 10 positions matching TRBD1. With 2 bases clipped from V and 3 bases from J, the junction kept 3 bases outside the gene matches. The CDR3 covers 15 residues. The germline V gene encodes CDR1 MGHDK and CDR2 SYGVNS. CDR3 sequence: CASSEGGQGYYGYTF. CDR3 in DNA: TGTGCCAGCAGTGAAGGGGGACAGGGGTACTATGGCTACACCTTC.

This rearrangement joins TRBV5-4 to TRBJ2-7; D gene unclear. The CDR3 extends over 14 amino acids. V was clipped by 2 bases and J by 0 bases, with 9 bases between them. Germline CDR1 is SGHNT and CDR2 is YYREEE (reference sequence). In DNA form, the CDR3 reads TGTGCCAGCAGCTTTGTTGGAGACTCCTACGAGCAGTACTTC. This gives the protein CASSFVGDSYEQYF.

CDR3 residues: CASRGPAGEGNTGELFF. The DNA for the CDR3 is TGTGCCAGCAGGGGACCGGCGGGAGAGGGTAACACCGGGGAGCTGTTTTTT. This chain links TRBV11-2 with TRBJ2-2, with 7 bases matching TRBD2. Per germline, CDR1 SGHAT and CDR2 FQNNGV. The CDR3 extends over 17 amino acids. V shed 6 bases and J 2 bases; nucleotides not matched to a gene: 12.

V gene TRBV5-1 combines with J gene TRBJ2-7; 7 bases align to TRBD2. The CDR3 runs 17 residues. Germline V CDR1 and CDR2: SGHRS, YFSETQ. V dropped 3 bases and J dropped 0; count of bases not matched to a gene: 12. The CDR3 is CASSWGVLAAPSYEQYF. Here the CDR3 DNA reads TGCGCCAGCAGCTGGGGGGTCCTAGCGGCCCCCTCCTACGAGCAGTACTTC.

This rearrangement joins TRBV4-1 to TRBJ1-4; TRBD1 aligns across 10 bases. The trim removed 4 bases at V and 0 bases at J, leaving 5 bases unmatched. CDR1 is MGHRA and CDR2 is YSYEKL in the germline V gene. This CDR3 has 17 residues. This chain's CDR3 is CASSRDRGLPTNEKLFF. The CDR3, as DNA: TGCGCCAGCAGCCGGGACAGGGGTCTCCCAACTAATGAAAAACTGTTTTTT.

This chain joins TRBV7-9 and TRBJ2-5; 10 bases line up with TRBD1. The germline V gene has CDR1 SEHNR and CDR2 FQNEAQ (reference sequence). The V and J ends lost 2 bases and 1 base, in that order; junction bases with no gene match: 7. The CDR3 consists of 17 residues. Here the CDR3 DNA reads TGTGCCAGCAGCTTATACGGACAGGGGGAGTCCCAAGAGACCCAGTACTTC. Protein product: CASSLYGQGESQETQYF.

The chain uses TRBV5-5 and TRBJ1-1, with D perhaps TRBD1 (5 bases). Germline V gene data show CDR1 as SGHKS and CDR2 as YYEKEE (reference sequence). V was clipped by 4 bases and J by 5 bases, with 21 bases between them. The CDR3 consists of 16 residues. In nucleotides, the CDR3 is TGTGCCAGCAGCCCGACCGTGGAGGGGCGGGGAACTGAAGCTTTCTTT. Encoded protein: CASSPTVEGRGTEAFF.

Worth noting for this clone: Relative to the germline gene, one junction end is altered; a read error may explain this. The gene calls are TRBV7-9 and TRBJ2-7; 11 bases fit TRBD2. The CDR3 is 12 amino acids. Looked up from germline, CDR1 is SEHNR and CDR2 is FQNEAQ (reference sequence). For the CDR3, the DNA is TGTGCCAGCAGCTTAGCGCCGGGACTAGCGGACTTC. It is translated as CASSLAPGLADF.

V and J are TRBV7-2 and TRBJ1-3; 7 nucleotides line up with TRBD1. The CDR3 covers 14 residues. V lost 5 bases, J lost 0 bases, and 1 base stayed unmatched. Germline V gene lookup returns CDR1 SGHTA and CDR2 FQGNSA. The CDR3 sequence: CASSPGGSGNTIYF. As DNA, the CDR3 is TGTGCCAGCAGCCCAGGGGGCTCTGGAAACACCATATATTTT.

The chain combines TRBV10-2 with TRBJ2-7; 9 bases are shared with TRBD2. Unmatched junction bases numbered 9, after V lost 4 bases and J lost 5 bases. The germline V gene has CDR1 WSHSY and CDR2 SAAADI. This CDR3 is built from 15 residues. The CDR3 nucleotides read TGCGCCAGCAGTGTGGTCTCGGCTAGCGGGAACGAGCAGTACTTC. It translates to CASSVVSASGNEQYF.